The 13 T cell receptor beta chains given below trace back to one sample, sequenced in a study of cytomegalovirus exposure and HLA in healthy donors (dated by TCRdb to the late 2010s). Library creation used the immunoSEQ multiplex PCR assay. For the multiplex PCR, a mixture combining 60 forward primers for TCR Vbeta segments and 13 reverse primers for TCR Jbeta segments was used. The clones in this table, taken by TCRdb from immuneACCESS, are in-frame only. Not every clone is retained; where verified, under half of the shortfall comes from an unresolved V gene, and the cause of the rest is unknown. Across this sample there are hundreds of thousands of clones, with over 65% seen only once. The ten largest account for about 2.5% of the sample. The specimen sequenced was PBMCs. The source is a woman in her sixties or seventies in good health and CMV-seropositive.

The V gene is TRBV19, the J gene TRBJ1-2; possible D gene TRBD1, 6 bases. Germline V lookup: CDR1 LNHDA, CDR2 SQIVND (reference sequence). The CDR3 sequence is 14 residues long. V was trimmed by 1 base and J by 3 bases, leaving 9 bases between them. The CDR3 nucleotides are TGTGCCAGTAGTATAGCCTGGACAGACTATGGCTACACCTTC. Translation gives CASSIAWTDYGYTF.

The J gene is TRBJ1-2, the V gene TRBV5-6, with TRBD1 as a possible D gene (6 bases). The germline V and J ends were trimmed by 4 bases and 4 bases, with 11 bases remaining between them. CDR3 length: 13 residues. Germline V gives CDR1 SGHDT, CDR2 YYEEEE. DNA for the CDR3: TGTGCCAGCAGCCGACAGGCGAGCTATGGCTACACCTTC. Its protein product is CASSRQASYGYTF.

The chain joins TRBV30 to TRBJ1-2, with 7 nucleotides matching TRBD1. The V gene's germline CDR1 is GTSNPN and CDR2 SVGIG (reference sequence). This CDR3 has 13 residues. With V trimmed by 0 bases and J by 7 bases, 5 bases remained unmatched. As DNA, the CDR3 is TGTGCCTGGAGTGTAAAGGGGGCGCTTGGCTACACCTTC. It translates to CAWSVKGALGYTF.

The CDR3 sequence: CASRVGDRQNEQFF. The CDR3 DNA follows: TGTGCCAGCAGGGTAGGGGACAGGCAAAATGAGCAGTTCTTC. V gene TRBV7-9 combines with J gene TRBJ2-1; the match to TRBD1 covers 8 bases. V dropped 6 bases and J dropped 7; count of bases not matched to a gene: 8. CDR3 length: 14 residues. CDR1 is SEHNR, CDR2 FQNEAQ, per germline (reference sequence).

The chain is built from TRBV2 and TRBJ2-2; possible D gene TRBD1, 5 bases. This CDR3 region has 11 residues. Germline-derived CDR1 and CDR2 are SNHLY and FYNNEI. V was clipped by 9 bases and J by 7 bases, with 9 bases between them. CDR3 bases: TGTGCCAGTAGGGGTGACGGGGAGCTGTTTTTT. Its protein product is CASRGDGELFF.

The chain recombines TRBV5-1 with TRBJ2-5; D might be TRBD1 (6 bases). Germline V gene sequence: CDR1 SGHRS, CDR2 YFSETQ. The V gene lost 2 bases and the J gene lost 4 bases, with 12 bases spanning the gap. This CDR3 is 14 amino acids long. The CDR3 sequence: CASSLTTRGETQYF. The CDR3 region has the DNA TGCGCCAGCAGCTTAACCACCAGGGGAGAGACCCAGTACTTC.

The chain couples TRBV30 to TRBJ2-1, with TRBD2 matching over 10 bases. Per the germline V gene, CDR1 is GTSNPN and CDR2 is SVGIG (reference sequence). The J segment lost 4 bases and the V segment lost 1 base, leaving 7 bases of the junction unmatched. The CDR3 spans 16 residues. DNA of the CDR3: TGTGCCTGGAGTGGGTCTAGCGGGAGCAGGTACAATGAGCAGTTCTTC. Translation: CAWSGSSGSRYNEQFF. The whole variable domain, filled in from reference TRBV30 and TRBJ2-1, reads SQTIHQWPATLVQPVGSPLSLECTVEGTSNPNLYWYRQAAGRGLQLLFYSVGIGQISSEVPQNLSASRPQDRQFILSSKKLLLSDSGFYLCAWSGSSGSRYNEQFFGPGTRLTVL.

CDR3 sequence: CASSRIIVDTVYSNQPQHF. The CDR3 DNA sequence: TGCGCCAGCAGTCGTATCATCGTAGACACAGTGTATAGCAATCAGCCCCAGCATTTT. This chain joins TRBV23-1 and TRBJ1-5, with D uncertain. Being an ORF, TRBV23-1 has a function that is uncertain. The CDR3 spans 19 residues. V was cut by 4 bases and J by 0 bases, with 22 bases left in between.

The chain couples TRBV28 to TRBJ1-1, with D maybe TRBD1 (6 bases). Germline V CDR1 and CDR2: MDHEN, SYDVKM. The CDR3 length is 17 residues. V lost 6 bases to trimming and J lost 6 bases, with 26 bases between them. The CDR3: CASSSPGELQGSAEAFF. The CDR3 region has the DNA TGTGCCAGCAGCTCCCCCGGGGAATTACAGGGATCGGCTGAAGCTTTCTTT.

The CDR3 protein is CASSWGRTNYGYTF. In DNA, the CDR3 is TGTGCCAGCAGCTGGGGGCGGACCAACTATGGCTACACCTTC. This rearrangement joins TRBV7-2 to TRBJ1-2, with D maybe TRBD1 (6 bases). This CDR3 has 14 residues. The V gene's germline CDR1 is SGHTA and CDR2 FQGNSA. The V and J ends lost 4 bases and 2 bases respectively, with 11 bases between them.

The gene calls are TRBV5-4 and TRBJ2-2; perhaps TRBD1 as D (5 bases). The V gene lost 4 bases and the J gene lost 1 base, with 11 bases spanning the gap. This CDR3 is built from 15 residues. The germline gives CDR1 SGHNT, CDR2 YYREEE (reference sequence). The DNA of the CDR3 is TGTGCCAGCAGCCATTCCCAGGGGAACACCGGGGAGCTGTTTTTT. Its protein is CASSHSQGNTGELFF.

The chain uses TRBV5-1 and TRBJ2-3, with TRBD2 matching over 11 bases. The CDR3 covers 18 residues. Trimming took 1 base from V and 4 from J; bases not matched to a gene: 11. Per the germline V gene, CDR1 is SGHRS and CDR2 is YFSETQ. CDR3: CASSLYSTVAGGPDTQYF. The CDR3 nucleotides read TGCGCCAGCAGCTTGTACTCGACGGTAGCGGGGGGGCCAGATACGCAGTATTTT.

This clone was found a few times. J is TRBJ1-1 and V is TRBV7-9, with 7 positions matching TRBD1. This CDR3 contains 15 residues. CDR1 and CDR2 from the germline V gene are SEHNR and FQNEAQ (reference sequence). Trimming cost V 5 bases and J 3 bases; bases outside gene matches: 9. For the CDR3, the DNA is TGTGCCAGCAGCAGAAACAGGGGAGCGGACACTGAAGCTTTCTTT. Amino acid sequence: CASSRNRGADTEAFF.